This T cell receptor (beta chain) originates from a study of OX40 agonist ivuxolimab in advanced cancers. Findings and limits, study-wide: Not determined was the antigen specificity of the expanded peripheral T cells.

A note on this clone: Antigen: not known.

Autoimmune disease history or systemic immunosuppression led to patient exclusion. Blood draws occurred at baseline, cycle 4 day 1, and cycle 7 day 1. Profiled with immunoSEQ multiplex PCR; TCRdb holds only in-frame clones, not every one. The table shows fewer than 50,000 clones, with 70% to 90% occurring only once. Germline V lookup: CDR1 SGHTA, CDR2 FQGTGA. This CDR3 is built from 16 residues. V was pared by 1 base and J by 0 bases, with 12 bases between. The chain combines TRBV7-3 with TRBJ1-1, with D possibly TRBD1 on 5 matching bases. This sequence originates from an adult with an advanced solid tumor such as melanoma, head and neck, liver or kidney cancer. The sample was CD4+ or CD8+ T cells sorted from blood, taken in a trial of the OX40 agonist ivuxolimab. CDR3 region: CASSLMGPSMNTEAFF. The DNA for the CDR3 is TGTGCCAGCAGCTTAATGGGACCCTCTATGAACACTGAAGCTTTCTTT.